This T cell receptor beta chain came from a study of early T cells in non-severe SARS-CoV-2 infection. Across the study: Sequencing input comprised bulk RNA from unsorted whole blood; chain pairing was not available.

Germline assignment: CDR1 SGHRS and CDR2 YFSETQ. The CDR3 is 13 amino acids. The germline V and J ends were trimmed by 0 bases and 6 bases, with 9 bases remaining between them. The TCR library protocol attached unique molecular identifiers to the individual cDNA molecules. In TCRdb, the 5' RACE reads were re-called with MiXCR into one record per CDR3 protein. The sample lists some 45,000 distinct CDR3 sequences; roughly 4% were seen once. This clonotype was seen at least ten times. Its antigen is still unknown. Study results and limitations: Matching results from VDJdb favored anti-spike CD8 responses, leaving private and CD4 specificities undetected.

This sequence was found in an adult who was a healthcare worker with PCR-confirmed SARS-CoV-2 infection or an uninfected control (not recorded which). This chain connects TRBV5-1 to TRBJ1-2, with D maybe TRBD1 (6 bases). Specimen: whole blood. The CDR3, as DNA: TGCGCCAGCAGCTTGGTACAGGGCCATGGCTACACCTTC. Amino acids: CASSLVQGHGYTF.